This T cell receptor (beta chain) was recovered during a study of shared clonotypes between healthy human individuals. Findings and limits, study-wide: Clonotypes shared by all four sorted-subset donors had higher generation probabilities than non-shared clonotypes.

Germline CDR1 and CDR2: SEHNR and FQNEAQ (reference sequence). The CDR3 has 16 residues. V lost 1 base, J lost 2 bases, and 2 bases stayed unmatched. Comments on this clone: Its target is not known.

The study ran the assay at deep level. Produced via immunoSEQ multiplex PCR; TCRdb's table is partial and in-frame only. There are some 2.4 million clones in the sample; 80% to 95% occur only once, and roughly 0.39% lies in the top ten. From CD4+ cells came CD45RA+ naive and CD45RA-negative memory subsets. The receptor was derived from a man in his late teens or twenties in good health. Some clones in this sample may be carry-over from other donors' samples. The V and J genes are TRBV7-9 and TRBJ2-7; 13 nucleotides match TRBD2. Sequencing used naive CD4+ T cells from PBMCs. Documented subset: CD45RA+ positively selected. CDR3 sequence (DNA): TGTGCCAGCAGCTTAGTACTAGCGGGAGGGCCCTACGAGCAGTACTTC. Translated: CASSLVLAGGPYEQYF.